The text below deals with one T cell receptor beta chain. The record originates from a study of blood T cell repertoires in COVID-19. Looking at the study overall: The samples span acute and convalescent COVID-19 from the United States, Italy and Spain.

Authors' methods: Reference gene primer amplification in the assay estimated nucleated cell counts. Only in-frame clones appear in the TCRdb table, and some are missing; sequencing was by immunoSEQ multiplex PCR. The V and J calls and clone size come from that table; D and trimming were worked out from the DNA. Here the sample spans tens of thousands of clones, about 88% being singletons. The germline V gene encodes CDR1 SGHDT and CDR2 YYEEEE. V dropped 4 bases and J dropped 12; count of bases not matched to a gene: 10. This CDR3 comprises 14 residues. Sequencing was performed on peripheral blood. The sequence was collected from an older man with acute or convalescent COVID-19. The chain is built from TRBV5-6 and TRBJ2-1, with TRBD2 matching 10 bases. The DNA for the CDR3 is TGTGCCAGCAGCCCGGTGCTAGCGGGGGCCCTGCAGTTCTTC. Its translation is CASSPVLAGALQFF. The variable domain in full, with the rest retrieved from reference TRBV5-6 and TRBJ2-1, is DAGVTQSPTHLIKTRGQQVTLRCSPKSGHDTVSWYQQALGQGPQFIFQYYEEEERQRGNFPDRFSGHQFPNYSSELNVNALLLGDSALYLCASSPVLAGALQFFGPGTRLTVL.